This paragraph covers one T cell receptor beta chain sequence. Its specificity is not known. The data originate from a study of shared clonotypes between healthy human individuals. Across the whole study: Participating donors consisted of a couple of women and a few men aged 18 to 49.

Overall study findings and caveats: With several donors compared, around 4.7% of naive CD4 clonotypes were shared.

The study ran the assay at deep level. Sequencing used immunoSEQ multiplex PCR; TCRdb keeps in-frame clones, though not all of them. The sample consists of some 2,000,000 clones, 90% to 97% of them appearing once. Sequenced input: naive CD4+ T cells sorted from blood. Subset meaning: CD45RA+ positively selected. The receptor was isolated from a man aged 18 to 29 in good health.

The CDR3 region is CSVLTGLTYEQYF. In nucleotides, the CDR3 is TGCAGCGTTCTGACAGGGTTGACCTACGAGCAGTACTTC. This chain connects TRBV29-1 to TRBJ2-7, with TRBD1 matching 7 bases. The CDR3 contains 13 residues. J gave up 2 bases and V 5 bases, and 6 bases lay outside the gene matches. The V gene's germline CDR1 is SQVTM and CDR2 ANQGSEA.